This is a list of T cell receptor beta chains from one sample in a study of blood T cells in healthy people across ages. TCRdb used MiXCR to reprocess the 5' RACE reads, holding one entry per CDR3 protein. The table includes roughly 1,700,000 distinct CDR3 sequences, under 30% detected once. Sequencing used blood. The source is a woman in her twenties or thirties in good health. Each CDR3 is given with its conserved first and last residue. D genes are given only for firm matches. The listing skips clone size in some rows; elsewhere it reads once, few, many or a size class.

J gene	CDR3 length	clone size	D gene	V gene	CDR3 protein	CDR3 DNA
TRBJ2-3	17	-	TRBD2	TRBV20-1	CSAAGLAGGARADTQYF	TGCAGTGCCGCCGGACTAGCGGGAGGCGCCCGGGCAGATACGCAGTATTTT
TRBJ2-7	15	-	TRBD2	TRBV5-1	CASSAAGLAGTEQYF	TGCGCCAGCAGCGCCGCGGGACTAGCGGGAACCGAGCAGTACTTC
TRBJ2-5	14	many	TRBD1	TRBV4-1	CASSLTDRQETQYF	TGCGCCAGCAGCCTTACGGACAGGCAAGAGACCCAGTACTTC
TRBJ1-5	14	-	-	TRBV12-3/TRBV12-4	CASRDRDFNQPQHF	TGTGCCAGCAGGGATCGGGATTTCAATCAGCCCCAGCATTTT
TRBJ1-1	14	-	TRBD1	TRBV12-3/TRBV12-4	CASSGGQGNTEAFF	TGTGCCAGCAGTGGGGGACAGGGGAACACTGAAGCTTTCTTT
TRBJ2-5	14	many	TRBD2	TRBV6-2/TRBV6-3	CASSSYSGGETQYF	TGTGCCAGCAGCTCGTATAGCGGGGGTGAGACCCAGTACTTC
TRBJ1-1	13	many	TRBD1	TRBV6-5	CASSSRDSTEAFF	TGTGCCAGCAGTTCCCGGGACAGCACTGAAGCTTTCTTT
TRBJ2-1	15	few	-	TRBV19	CASSNRDSAVHEQFF	TGTGCCAGTAGTAACCGCGATAGCGCCGTACATGAGCAGTTCTTC
TRBJ2-1	15	-	-	TRBV5-1	CASSLGDTGGEEQFF	TGCGCCAGCAGCTTGGGCGACACCGGGGGTGAGGAGCAGTTCTTC
TRBJ2-5	14	many	-	TRBV9	CASSPRGEGETQYF	TGTGCCAGCAGCCCTCGAGGGGAAGGGGAGACCCAGTACTTC
TRBJ2-1	15	-	TRBD1	TRBV28	CAGGPLGQVNNEQFF	TGTGCCGGCGGGCCGTTGGGACAGGTGAACAATGAACAGTTCTTC
TRBJ2-3	15	-	-	TRBV5-1	CASSWQTRGTDTQYF	TGCGCCAGCAGCTGGCAGACTAGAGGAACAGATACGCAGTATTTT
TRBJ2-7	15	-	-	TRBV3-1	CASSQDPASYNEQYF	TGTGCCAGCAGCCAAGATCCGGCCAGCTACAATGAGCAGTACTTC
TRBJ2-1	17	few	TRBD2	TRBV4-1	CASSQDLGLAGGNEQFF	TGCGCCAGCAGCCAAGACTTAGGACTAGCGGGGGGCAATGAGCAGTTCTTC
TRBJ1-2	15	-	-	TRBV28	CASFQSSSGNYGYTF	TGTGCCAGTTTCCAGTCTTCAAGTGGTAACTATGGCTACACCTTC
TRBJ2-3	15	few	-	TRBV5-1	CASSPPGEPADTQYF	TGCGCCAGCAGCCCCCCCGGGGAGCCGGCAGATACGCAGTATTTT
TRBJ2-7	19	-	-	TRBV7-3	CASSLSYPSDPIECYEQYF	TGTGCCAGCAGCTTAAGTTATCCCAGCGACCCCATAGAATGCTACGAGCAGTACTTC
TRBJ2-1	17	-	-	TRBV7-2	CASSRRLLRSSYNEQFF	TGTGCCAGCAGCCGACGACTACTCCGAAGCTCCTACAATGAGCAGTTCTTC
TRBJ2-3	18	few	TRBD2	TRBV12-5	CASGLYTSGGADTDTQYF	TGTGCTAGTGGTTTGTACACTAGCGGGGGGGCCGACACAGATACGCAGTATTTT
TRBJ2-6	16	few	TRBD1	TRBV20-1	CSARRDRGSGANVLTF	TGCAGTGCTAGGCGGGACAGGGGCTCTGGGGCCAACGTCCTGACTTTC
TRBJ1-1	13	-	-	TRBV7-9	CASSSQRGAEAFF	TGTGCCAGCAGTTCCCAGAGGGGGGCTGAAGCTTTCTTT
TRBJ2-5	14	-	-	TRBV29-1	CSVDRSALQETQYF	TGCAGCGTAGACCGTTCCGCACTCCAAGAGACCCAGTACTTC
TRBJ1-5	14	-	-	TRBV5-1	CASSLTAGNQPQHF	TGCGCCAGCAGCTTGACGGCAGGTAATCAGCCCCAGCATTTT
TRBJ2-5	16	-	-	TRBV15	CATSREGLGLQETQYF	TGTGCCACCAGCAGAGAGGGGCTAGGGCTCCAGGAGACCCAGTACTTC
TRBJ2-2	17	few	-	TRBV4-1	CASSQLGQGQSTGELFF	TGCGCCAGCAGCCAGTTGGGTCAAGGACAATCCACCGGGGAGCTGTTTTTT
TRBJ2-7	12	-	-	TRBV29-1	CSVSLNSYEQYF	TGCAGCGTGAGTCTTAATTCCTACGAGCAGTACTTC
TRBJ1-1	15	-	TRBD1	TRBV7-9	CASSETGEENTEAFF	TGTGCCAGCAGCGAGACAGGGGAAGAGAACACTGAAGCTTTCTTT
TRBJ2-1	14	-	TRBD2	TRBV5-1	CASSSPTSGSEQFF	TGCGCCAGCAGCTCCCCTACTAGCGGCAGTGAGCAGTTCTTC
TRBJ1-2	15	-	-	TRBV28	CASSWTGPQDYGYTF	TGTGCCAGCAGTTGGACGGGGCCCCAGGACTATGGCTACACCTTC
TRBJ1-2	14	few	-	TRBV6-5	CASSNRDKYYGYTF	TGTGCCAGCAGTAACCGGGACAAGTACTATGGCTACACCTTC
TRBJ1-2	15	-	TRBD1	TRBV5-6	CASSQPSGQYYGYTF	TGTGCCAGCAGCCAACCTTCGGGACAGTACTATGGCTACACCTTC
TRBJ2-7	15	-	TRBD1	TRBV7-2	CASSGWTGSYNEQYF	TGTGCCAGCAGCGGCTGGACAGGGTCCTACAATGAGCAGTACTTC
TRBJ2-7	15	-	-	TRBV19	CASSIGGDSLYEQYF	TGTGCCAGTAGTATAGGGGGGGACAGTCTCTACGAGCAGTACTTC
TRBJ1-1	13	-	-	TRBV20-1	CSASAGRAGEAFF	TGCAGTGCTAGCGCCGGACGGGCTGGTGAAGCTTTCTTT
TRBJ1-5	16	few	TRBD1	TRBV27	CASSSTGTGGFQPQHF	TGTGCCAGCAGTTCTACCGGGACAGGGGGCTTTCAGCCCCAGCATTTT
TRBJ1-2	14	few	-	TRBV7-6	CASSPGQRDYGYTF	TGTGCCAGCAGCCCCGGACAGAGGGACTATGGCTACACCTTC
TRBJ1-4	13	few	TRBD1	TRBV6-2/TRBV6-3	CASFGTANEKLFF	TGTGCCAGCTTCGGGACAGCAAATGAAAAACTGTTTTTT
TRBJ1-2	14	many	-	TRBV6-5	CASGERGAGYGYTF	TGTGCCAGCGGCGAGCGGGGGGCGGGTTATGGCTACACCTTC
TRBJ1-1	13	few	-	TRBV12-3/TRBV12-4	CASSLARFAEAFF	TGTGCCAGCAGTTTAGCTCGGTTCGCCGAAGCTTTCTTT
TRBJ1-2	15	few	-	TRBV9	CASHSRSGGNYGYTF	TGTGCCAGCCATTCTCGGAGCGGGGGAAACTATGGCTACACCTTC
TRBJ1-4	14	few	-	TRBV5-1	CASSGGTSNEKLFF	TGCGCCAGCAGCGGCGGGACATCTAATGAAAAACTGTTTTTT
TRBJ1-5	15	-	-	TRBV7-8	CASSSYRVSNQPQHF	TGTGCCAGCAGCTCCTACAGGGTTAGCAATCAGCCCCAGCATTTT
TRBJ1-2	15	many	-	TRBV6-2/TRBV6-3	CASSYSGRRSYGYTF	TGTGCCAGCAGTTACTCGGGACGGCGGTCTTATGGCTACACCTTC
TRBJ2-1	13	many	-	TRBV29-1	CSVGNPSYNEQFF	TGCAGCGTTGGCAATCCCTCCTACAATGAGCAGTTCTTC
TRBJ1-2	14	many	-	TRBV5-1	CASSPAVGFYGYTF	TGCGCCAGCAGCCCCGCGGTAGGGTTCTATGGCTACACCTTC
TRBJ2-1	17	-	TRBD2	TRBV7-2	CASSLTSGIDSYNEQFF	TGTGCCAGCAGCTTGACTAGCGGGATTGACTCCTACAATGAGCAGTTCTTC